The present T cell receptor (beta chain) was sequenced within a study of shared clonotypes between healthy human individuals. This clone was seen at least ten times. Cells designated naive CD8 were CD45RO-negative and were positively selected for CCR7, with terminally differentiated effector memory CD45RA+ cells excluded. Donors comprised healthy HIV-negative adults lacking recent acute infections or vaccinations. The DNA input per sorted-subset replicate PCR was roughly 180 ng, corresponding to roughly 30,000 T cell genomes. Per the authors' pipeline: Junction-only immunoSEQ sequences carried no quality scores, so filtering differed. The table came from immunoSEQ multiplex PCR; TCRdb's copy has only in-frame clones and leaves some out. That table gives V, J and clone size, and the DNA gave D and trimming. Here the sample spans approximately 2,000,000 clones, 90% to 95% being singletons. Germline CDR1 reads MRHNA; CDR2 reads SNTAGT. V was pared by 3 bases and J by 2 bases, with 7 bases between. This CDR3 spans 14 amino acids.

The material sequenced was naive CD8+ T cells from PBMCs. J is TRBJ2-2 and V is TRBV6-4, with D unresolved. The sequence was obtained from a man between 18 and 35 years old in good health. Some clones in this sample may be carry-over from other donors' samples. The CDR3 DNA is TGTGCCAGCAGTGAAGACGGTAACACCGGGGAGCTGTTTTTT. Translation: CASSEDGNTGELFF.